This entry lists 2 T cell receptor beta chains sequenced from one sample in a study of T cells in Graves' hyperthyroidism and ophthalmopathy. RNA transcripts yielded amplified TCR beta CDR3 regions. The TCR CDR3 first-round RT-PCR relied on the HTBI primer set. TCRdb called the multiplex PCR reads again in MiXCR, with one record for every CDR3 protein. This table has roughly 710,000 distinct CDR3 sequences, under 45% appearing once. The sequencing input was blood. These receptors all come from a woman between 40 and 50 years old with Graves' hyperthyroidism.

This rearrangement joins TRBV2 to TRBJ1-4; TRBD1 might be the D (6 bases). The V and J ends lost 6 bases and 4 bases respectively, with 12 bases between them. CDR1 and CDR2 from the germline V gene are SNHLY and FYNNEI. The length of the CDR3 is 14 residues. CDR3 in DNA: TGTGCCAGCAGCGAGGGGGACATTAATGAAAAACTGTTTTTT. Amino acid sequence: CASSEGDINEKLFF. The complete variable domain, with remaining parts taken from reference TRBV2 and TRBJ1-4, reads EPEVTQTPSHQVTQMGQEVILRCVPISNHLYFYWYRQILGQKVEFLVSFYNNEISEKSEIFDDQFSVERPDGSNFTLKIRSTKLEDSAMYFCASSEGDINEKLFFGSGTQLSVL.

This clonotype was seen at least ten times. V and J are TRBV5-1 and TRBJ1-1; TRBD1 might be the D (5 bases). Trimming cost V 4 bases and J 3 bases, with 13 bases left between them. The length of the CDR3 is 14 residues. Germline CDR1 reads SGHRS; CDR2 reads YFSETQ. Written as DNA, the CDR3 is TGCGCCAGCAGCACAACCGGGGGGGACACTGAAGCTTTCTTT. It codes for CASSTTGGDTEAFF.